This passage covers 18 T cell receptor beta chains from one sample sequenced in a study of Ad26.COV2.S vaccination and SARS-CoV-2 variants. Sequencing was performed with immunoSEQ multiplex PCR; in TCRdb, only in-frame clones are kept and a portion is missing. Of approximately 460,000 clones listed, about nine tenths are singletons. As for treatment: some 20 received Ad26.COV2.S at low or high dose, single or two shots; 5 received placebo; per-sample allocation not given. Sample collection was performed on day 63 after the first vaccine or placebo injection. The input for sequencing was peripheral blood, taken in a trial of Ad26.COV2.S vaccine versus placebo. Every receptor here comes from a person between 18 and 65 years old who received the Ad26.COV2.S COVID-19 vaccine or a placebo.

This rearrangement joins TRBV6-5 to TRBJ2-7; the match to TRBD1 covers 7 bases. V lost 10 bases and J lost 5; bases outside the gene matches: 5. CDR1 and CDR2 from the germline V gene are MNHEY and SVGAGI. There are 11 residues in the CDR3. In nucleotides, the CDR3 is TGTGCCATAGGGGGCCTCGACGAGCAGTACTTC. Translation: CAIGGLDEQYF.

The rearrangement joins TRBV20-1 to TRBJ2-4; possibly TRBD1 for D (5 bases). Trimming took off 3 bases at V and 6 bases at J, with 6 bases between the two ends. This CDR3 spans 11 amino acids. CDR1 and CDR2 from the germline V gene are DFQATT and SNEGSKA (reference sequence). The CDR3 bases are TGCAGTGCTAGCGACAGAAACATTCAGTACTTC. Translating gives CSASDRNIQYF.

The chain recombines TRBV5-1 with TRBJ1-2; TRBD1 is a possible D gene (5 bases). This CDR3 has 15 amino acids. The germline V and J ends were trimmed by 3 bases and 3 bases, with 15 bases remaining between them. CDR1 is SGHRS, CDR2 YFSETQ, per germline. The CDR3 is CASSSTGGGDYGYTF. As DNA, the CDR3 is TGCGCCAGCAGCTCTACAGGTGGGGGGGACTATGGCTACACCTTC.

The chain uses TRBV6-1 and TRBJ1-1; no reliable D call. Trimming stripped 2 bases from V and 4 bases from J, with 8 bases between. This CDR3 is built from 13 residues. Germline V lookup: CDR1 MNHNS, CDR2 SASEGT. The CDR3, as DNA: TGTGCCAGCAGTGAAACCCAGGCCACTGAAGCTTTCTTT. Protein sequence: CASSETQATEAFF.

This chain connects TRBV7-2 to TRBJ1-1; D might be TRBD1 (5 bases). V was cut by 5 bases and J by 1 base, with 17 bases left in between. Per germline, CDR1 SGHTA and CDR2 FQGNSA. The CDR3 contains 16 residues. The CDR3 DNA reads TGTGCCAGCAGCCCCCTCTGGGGTCAGGGGAACACTGAAGCTTTCTTT. Protein: CASSPLWGQGNTEAFF.

This clone was found once. The chain is built from TRBV4-3 and TRBJ2-2, with TRBD1 as a possible D gene (5 bases). The CDR3 is made up of 14 amino acids. The ends were cut back, 5 bases at V and 5 bases at J, with 12 bases in the middle. CDR1 is LGHNA and CDR2 is YSLEER in the germline V gene. CDR3 in amino acids: CASSYLDSTGELFF. The CDR3 DNA follows: TGCGCCAGCAGCTACCTAGACAGTACCGGGGAGCTGTTTTTT.

The genes are TRBV24-1 and TRBJ1-5; D call uncertain. The length of the CDR3 is 14 residues. The germline V gene has CDR1 KGHDR and CDR2 SFDVKD. V lost 3 bases to trimming and J lost 10 bases, with 15 bases between them. This CDR3 reads CATSDGTVFGPQHF. In DNA, the CDR3 is TGTGCCACCAGTGATGGTACGGTATTTGGACCCCAGCATTTT.

V and J are TRBV4-1 and TRBJ1-1; TRBD1 matches 9 bases. This CDR3 comprises 18 residues. CDR1 MGHRA and CDR2 YSYEKL come from the germline V gene. The V and J ends lost 2 bases and 1 base, in that order; junction bases with no gene match: 11. The CDR3 sequence: CASSQSPFTGGRNTEAFF. The CDR3 DNA reads as TGCGCCAGCAGCCAAAGTCCTTTCACAGGGGGCCGGAACACTGAAGCTTTCTTT.

This clone was found once. The chain recombines TRBV29-1 with TRBJ1-4; D possibly corresponds to TRBD1 (5 bases). This CDR3 has 15 residues. The V and J ends lost 6 bases and 8 bases respectively, with 22 bases between them. CDR1 is SQVTM, CDR2 ANQGSEA, per germline. CDR3 bases: TGCAGCGTCCTAAAAGGGACCCACGGACGCGAAAAACTGTTTTTT. It yields the protein CSVLKGTHGREKLFF.

This clone has a single count. V is TRBV18 and J is TRBJ1-2, with 8 bases that match TRBD1. Trimming removed 5 bases from V and 4 bases from J; junction bases left unmatched: 6. This CDR3 has 14 amino acids. Germline CDR1 KGHSH, CDR2 LQKENI. CDR3 sequence (DNA): TGTGCCAGCTCAAGGGGACAGGAACTCTATGGCTACACCTTC. Translating gives CASSRGQELYGYTF. Full variable domain (outside the CDR3, taken from reference TRBV18 and TRBJ1-2): NAGVMQNPRHLVRRRGQEARLRCSPMKGHSHVYWYRQLPEEGLKFMVYLQKENIIDESGMPKERFSAEFPKEGPSILRIQQVVRGDSAAYFCASSRGQELYGYTFGSGTRLTVV.

The J gene is TRBJ2-5, the V gene TRBV5-6; D unresolved. The CDR3 spans 15 residues. Per germline, CDR1 SGHDT and CDR2 YYEEEE. V was pared by 3 bases and J by 0 bases, with 12 bases between. The CDR3 protein is CASSSGMRYQETQYF. CDR3 sequence (DNA): TGTGCCAGCAGCTCTGGAATGCGGTACCAAGAGACCCAGTACTTC.

The chain is built from TRBV2 and TRBJ2-5; the D gene is possibly TRBD2 (6 bases). Germline V gene sequence: CDR1 SNHLY, CDR2 FYNNEI. V lost 1 base to trimming and J lost 4 bases, with 10 bases between them. The CDR3 extends over 14 amino acids. The DNA of the CDR3 is TGTGCCAGCAGTGAAGGGGCGGGGTCAGAGACCCAGTACTTC. Its translation: CASSEGAGSETQYF.

The chain recombines TRBV5-4 with TRBJ1-2; D is undetermined. The CDR3 has 12 amino acids. The germline gives CDR1 SGHNT, CDR2 YYREEE (reference sequence). The germline V and J ends were trimmed by 0 bases and 5 bases, with 5 bases remaining between them. CDR3 loop: CASSLGGYGYTF. CDR3 sequence (DNA): TGTGCCAGCAGCTTGGGAGGGTATGGCTACACCTTC.

CDR3 region: CASSPTYDQPQHF. CDR3 nucleotides: TGTGCCAGCTCCCCCACCTATGATCAGCCCCAGCATTTT. This sequence joins TRBV18 and TRBJ1-5; D unresolved. Germline CDR1 is KGHSH and CDR2 is LQKENI. The V gene lost 6 bases and the J gene lost 5 bases, with 11 bases spanning the gap. CDR3 length: 13 residues.

The chain couples TRBV6-2 or TRBV6-3 to TRBJ1-2; no clear D. V was cut by 1 base and J by 2 bases, with 5 bases left in between. Germline loops: CDR1 MNHEY, CDR2 SVGEGT. There are 13 residues in the CDR3. In nucleotides, the CDR3 is TGTGCCAGCAGTTACTTGGCAAACTATGGCTACACCTTC. It specifies CASSYLANYGYTF.

J is TRBJ1-1 and V is TRBV5-1; tentative D call: TRBD1 (5 bases). The V gene's germline CDR1 is SGHRS and CDR2 YFSETQ. The ends were cut back, 4 bases at V and 2 bases at J, with 18 bases in the middle. The length of the CDR3 is 16 residues. The DNA for the CDR3 is TGCGCCAGCAGCGTGCGGTCCCGCGGGGACAACACTGAAGCTTTCTTT. Amino acids: CASSVRSRGDNTEAFF.

V usage is TRBV4-3 and J usage is TRBJ2-7, with D hard to call. The CDR3 length is 14 residues. Trimming removed 0 bases at V and 1 base at J, with 7 bases between. The germline CDR1 and CDR2 sequences are LGHNA and YSLEER. The CDR3 loop is CASSQEFGSYEQYF. In nucleotides, the CDR3 is TGCGCCAGCAGCCAAGAATTCGGTTCCTACGAGCAGTACTTC.

About this clone: Compared with germline, one end of the junction differs, possibly owing to a read error. The chain uses TRBV27 and TRBJ2-3; 12 bases map to TRBD1. There are 16 residues in the CDR3. Germline CDR1 reads MNHEY; CDR2 reads SMNVEV (reference sequence). The CDR3 spells CASSLSGTGGTDTQYF. The DNA for the CDR3 is TGTGCCAGCAGTTTATCGGGGACAGGGGGCACGGATACGCAGTATTTT.